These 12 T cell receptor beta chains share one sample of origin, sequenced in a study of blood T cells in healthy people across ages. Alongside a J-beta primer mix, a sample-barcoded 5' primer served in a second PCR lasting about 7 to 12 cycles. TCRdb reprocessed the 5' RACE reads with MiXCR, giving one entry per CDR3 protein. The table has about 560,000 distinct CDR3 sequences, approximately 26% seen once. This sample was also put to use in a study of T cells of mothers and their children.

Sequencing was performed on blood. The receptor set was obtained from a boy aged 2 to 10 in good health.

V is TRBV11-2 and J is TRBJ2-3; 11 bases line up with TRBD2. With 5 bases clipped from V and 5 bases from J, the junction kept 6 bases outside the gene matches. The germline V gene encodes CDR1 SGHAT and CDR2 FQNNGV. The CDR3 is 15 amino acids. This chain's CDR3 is CASSLSGRAGDTQYF. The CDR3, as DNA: TGTGCCAGCAGCCTTAGCGGGAGGGCCGGAGATACGCAGTATTTT.

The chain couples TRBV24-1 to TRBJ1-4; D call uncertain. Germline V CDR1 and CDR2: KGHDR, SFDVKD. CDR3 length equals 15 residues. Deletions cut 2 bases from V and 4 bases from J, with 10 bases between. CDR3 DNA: TGTGCCACCAGTGATTCTGCGTTCGGTAATGAAAAACTGTTTTTT. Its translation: CATSDSAFGNEKLFF.

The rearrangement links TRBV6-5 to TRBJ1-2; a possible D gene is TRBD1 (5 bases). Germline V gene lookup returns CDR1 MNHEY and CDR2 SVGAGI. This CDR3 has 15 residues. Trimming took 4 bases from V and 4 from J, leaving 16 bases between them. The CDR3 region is CASSSGAIGVYGYTF. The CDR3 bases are TGTGCCAGCAGTTCCGGGGCCATAGGGGTCTATGGCTACACCTTC.

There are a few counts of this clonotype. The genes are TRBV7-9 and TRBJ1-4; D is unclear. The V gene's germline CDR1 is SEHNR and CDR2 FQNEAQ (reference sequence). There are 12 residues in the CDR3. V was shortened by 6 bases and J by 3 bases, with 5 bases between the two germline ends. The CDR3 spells CASSVSNEKLFF. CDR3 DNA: TGTGCCAGCAGTGTATCTAATGAAAAACTGTTTTTT.

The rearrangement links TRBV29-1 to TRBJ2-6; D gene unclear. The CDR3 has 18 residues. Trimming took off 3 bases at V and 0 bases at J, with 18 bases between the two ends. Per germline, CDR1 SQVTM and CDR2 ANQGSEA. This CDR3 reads CSVDSIELGLSGANVLTF. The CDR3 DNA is TGCAGCGTTGATTCGATAGAGTTGGGTCTCTCTGGGGCCAACGTCCTGACTTTC.

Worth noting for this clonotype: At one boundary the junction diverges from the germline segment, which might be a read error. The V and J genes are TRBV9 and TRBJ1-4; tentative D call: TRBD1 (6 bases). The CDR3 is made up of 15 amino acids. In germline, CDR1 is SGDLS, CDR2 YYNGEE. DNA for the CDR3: TGTGCCAGCGGCGTAGCAGGCAGGGGAGATGAAAAACTGTTTTTT. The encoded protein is CASGVAGRGDEKLFF.

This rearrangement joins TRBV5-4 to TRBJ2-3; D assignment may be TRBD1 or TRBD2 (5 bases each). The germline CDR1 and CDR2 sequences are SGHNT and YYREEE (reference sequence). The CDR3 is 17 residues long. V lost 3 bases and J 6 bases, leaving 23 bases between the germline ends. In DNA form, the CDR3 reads TGTGCCAGCAGCTGGGGACCGCCCGGACGACCGAGCGATACGCAGTATTTT. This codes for CASSWGPPGRPSDTQYF.

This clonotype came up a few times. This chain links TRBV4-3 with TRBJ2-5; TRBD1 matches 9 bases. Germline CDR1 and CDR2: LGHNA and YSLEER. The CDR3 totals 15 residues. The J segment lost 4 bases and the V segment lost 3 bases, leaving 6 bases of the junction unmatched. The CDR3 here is CASSHATGGRETQYF. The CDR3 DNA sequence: TGCGCCAGCAGCCACGCCACAGGGGGCAGAGAGACCCAGTACTTC.

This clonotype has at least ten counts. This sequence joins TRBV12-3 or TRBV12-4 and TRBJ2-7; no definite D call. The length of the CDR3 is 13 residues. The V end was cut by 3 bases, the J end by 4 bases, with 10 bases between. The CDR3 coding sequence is TGTGCCAGCAGTTTGTCCCCCACTTACGAGCAGTACTTC. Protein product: CASSLSPTYEQYF.

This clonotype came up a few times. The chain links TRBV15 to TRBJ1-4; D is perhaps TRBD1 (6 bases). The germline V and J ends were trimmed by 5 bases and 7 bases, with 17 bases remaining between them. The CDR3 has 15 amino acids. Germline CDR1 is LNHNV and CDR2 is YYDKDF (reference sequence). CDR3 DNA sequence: TGTGCCACCAGCCTCCGGACAGAAGCTAGTGAAAAACTGTTTTTT. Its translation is CATSLRTEASEKLFF.

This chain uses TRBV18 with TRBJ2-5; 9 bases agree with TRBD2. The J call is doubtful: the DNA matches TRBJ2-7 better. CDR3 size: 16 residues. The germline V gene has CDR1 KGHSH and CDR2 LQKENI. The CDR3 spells CASSPRSSGDRNEQYF. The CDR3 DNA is TGTGCCAGCTCACCACGTTCTAGCGGGGATAGAAACGAGCAGTACTTC.

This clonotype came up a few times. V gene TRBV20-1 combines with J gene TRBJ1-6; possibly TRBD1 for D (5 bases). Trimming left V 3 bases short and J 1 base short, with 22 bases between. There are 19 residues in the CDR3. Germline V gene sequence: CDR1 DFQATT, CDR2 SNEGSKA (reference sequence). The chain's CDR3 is CSAREFGIGGVSYNSPLHF. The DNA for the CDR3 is TGCAGTGCTAGGGAATTTGGGATTGGGGGGGTATCCTATAATTCACCCCTCCACTTT.